The source of this T cell receptor beta chain is a study of technical replicates of blood from a handful of donors. Some clones are missing from TCRdb's copy, which holds only in-frame ones; the method was immunoSEQ multiplex PCR. Here the sample spans about 67,000 clones, 95% to 98% being singletons. The germline gives CDR1 SGHVS, CDR2 FQNEAQ. CDR3 length: 11 amino acids. Trimming pared 5 bases from V and 7 bases from J, leaving 8 bases between. This receptor was identified in a human donor in good health. The rearrangement joins TRBV7-8 to TRBJ2-5; D is unclear. Sequenced input: T cells isolated from PBMCs. CDR3 loop: CASSTPVTQYF. Written as DNA, the CDR3 is TGTGCCAGCAGCACTCCGGTGACCCAGTACTTC.